A selection of T cell receptor beta chains follows, all from one sample in a study of shared clonotypes between healthy human individuals. Assay used: immunoSEQ multiplex PCR; TCRdb lists only in-frame clones, some missing. The table includes about 2.1 million clones, about 93% detected once. The sample taken for sequencing was naive CD8+ T cells from PBMCs. The receptor set was obtained from a man aged 18 to 29 in good health. Some clones in this sample may be carry-over from other donors' samples. CDR3s include the opening cysteine and the closing phenylalanine or tryptophan. A D gene is named only where the DNA matches it firmly. Where a row states a size, it is once, few, many or the class of an expanded clone; other rows omit it.

v_gene,j_gene,abundance,d_gene,CDR3aa,CDR3nt
TRBV6-5,TRBJ2-7,NA,TRBD1,CASSYSAGQVINEQYF,TGTGCCAGCAGTTACTCCGCGGGACAGGTCATCAACGAGCAGTACTTC
TRBV27,TRBJ2-2,NA,NA,CASSLIQRNTGELFF,TGTGCCAGCAGTTTAATCCAGCGGAACACCGGGGAGCTGTTTTTT
TRBV13,TRBJ1-2,NA,TRBD1,CASSEDRGRPYGYTF,TGTGCCAGCAGCGAAGACAGGGGGCGACCCTATGGCTACACCTTC
TRBV28,TRBJ2-1,NA,NA,CASRSDGPSSYNEQFF,TGTGCCAGCAGGTCAGACGGGCCGAGCTCCTACAATGAGCAGTTCTTC
TRBV4-2,TRBJ2-7,once,NA,CASSQGLTSYEQYF,TGTGCCAGCAGCCAAGGACTCACCTCCTACGAGCAGTACTTC
TRBV10-2,TRBJ2-7,NA,TRBD1,CASSVRGYEQYF,TGCGCCAGCAGCGTCAGGGGGTACGAGCAGTACTTC
TRBV9,TRBJ2-7,NA,TRBD2,CASSGTSGRALYEQYF,TGTGCCAGCAGCGGGACTAGCGGTAGGGCACTCTACGAGCAGTACTTC
TRBV6-5,TRBJ2-1,NA,NA,CASRTDIGSYNEQFF,TGTGCCAGCAGGACGGACATTGGCTCCTACAATGAGCAGTTCTTC
TRBV9,TRBJ2-5,NA,NA,CASSAGTPSGTQYF,TGTGCCAGCAGCGCAGGGACCCCCAGCGGAACCCAGTACTTC
TRBV9,TRBJ1-1,NA,NA,CASSAGGLAEAFF,TGTGCCAGCAGCGCGGGGGGGTTAGCAGAAGCTTTCTTT
TRBV7-2,TRBJ1-2,NA,NA,CASRPTGFYGYTF,TGTGCCAGCAGGCCCACAGGGTTCTATGGCTACACCTTC
TRBV7-2,TRBJ2-7,NA,NA,CASTSVTIRPYEQYF,TGTGCCAGCACCTCTGTAACAATCCGCCCCTACGAGCAGTACTTC
TRBV19,TRBJ2-1,NA,NA,CASSILYNEQFF,TGTGCCAGTAGTATTCTGTACAATGAGCAGTTCTTC
TRBV19,TRBJ2-7,NA,NA,CASSIQGSYEQYF,TGTGCCAGTAGTATTCAGGGCTCCTACGAGCAGTACTTC
TRBV27,TRBJ2-1,NA,TRBD1,CASSVRVGTVSYNEQFF,TGTGCCAGCAGTGTAAGAGTAGGGACAGTTTCCTACAATGAGCAGTTCTTC
TRBV7-3,TRBJ2-1,NA,NA,CASSFPPSGSRAEQFF,TGTGCCAGCAGCTTCCCTCCCAGCGGCTCTCGAGCTGAGCAGTTCTTC
TRBV29-1,TRBJ1-1,NA,NA,CSVIRPNTEAFF,TGCAGCGTCATTAGGCCGAACACTGAAGCTTTCTTT
TRBV7-2,TRBJ2-7,NA,NA,CASSYLSEQYF,TGTGCCAGCAGCTACCTTTCCGAGCAGTACTTC
TRBV30,TRBJ1-2,NA,NA,CAWTREYGYTF,TGTGCCTGGACCAGGGAATATGGCTACACCTTC
TRBV2,TRBJ1-1,few,TRBD1,CASRGQQKNTEAFF,TGTGCCAGCAGGGGACAGCAAAAGAACACTGAAGCTTTCTTT
TRBV28,TRBJ1-1,NA,NA,CASSSNRPSGEAFF,TGTGCCAGCAGTTCTAACCGACCTTCTGGGGAAGCTTTCTTT
TRBV27,TRBJ2-2,NA,NA,CASRFMGTGELFF,TGTGCCAGCCGGTTTATGGGCACCGGGGAGCTGTTTTTT
TRBV7-8,TRBJ1-1,NA,TRBD1,CASSLTTGGNTEAFF,TGTGCCAGCAGCCTGACGACAGGGGGGAACACTGAAGCTTTCTTT
TRBV15,TRBJ1-5,NA,TRBD1,CATSTEDLGTVGRNQPQHF,TGTGCCACCAGCACCGAAGACTTAGGGACAGTTGGCCGCAATCAGCCCCAGCATTTT